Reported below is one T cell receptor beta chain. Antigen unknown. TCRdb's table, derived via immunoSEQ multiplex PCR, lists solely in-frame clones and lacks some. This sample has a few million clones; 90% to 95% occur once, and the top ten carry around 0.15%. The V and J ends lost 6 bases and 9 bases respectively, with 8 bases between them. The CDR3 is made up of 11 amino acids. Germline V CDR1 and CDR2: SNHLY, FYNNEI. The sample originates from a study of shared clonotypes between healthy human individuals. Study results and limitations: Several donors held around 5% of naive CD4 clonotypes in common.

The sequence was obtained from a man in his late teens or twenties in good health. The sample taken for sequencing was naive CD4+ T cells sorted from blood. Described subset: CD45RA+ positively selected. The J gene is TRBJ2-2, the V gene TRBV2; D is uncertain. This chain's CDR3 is CASSPYRELFF. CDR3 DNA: TGTGCCAGCAGCCCCTACCGGGAGCTGTTTTTT.